This is a list of T cell receptor beta chains from one sample in a study of T cell responses to AZD1222 COVID-19 vaccine. The assay was immunoSEQ multiplex PCR, and TCRdb's table has in-frame clones only and misses some. This table has about 180,000 clones, 88% appearing once. The input for sequencing was peripheral blood, taken on day 0 of AZD1222 vaccination. These receptor sequences come from an adult in good health. The CDR3 runs from the conserved cysteine through the conserved F or W. D genes are given only for firm matches. Size values are once, few and many counts, or a class for expanded clones, and some rows have none.

TRBV5-4	NA	TRBJ2-7	few	CASREDPQRGEQYF	TGTGCCAGCCGCGAAGATCCCCAACGGGGCGAGCAGTACTTC
TRBV4-3	TRBD1	TRBJ1-2	NA	CASSEGTGEGYTF	TGCGCCAGCAGCGAAGGGACAGGTGAAGGCTACACCTTC
TRBV9	NA	TRBJ2-7	NA	CASSVSQMASEQYF	TGTGCCAGCAGCGTTTCCCAGATGGCGTCCGAGCAGTACTTC
TRBV3-1/TRBV3-2	TRBD1	TRBJ1-2	NA	CASPPGQSPRHNYGYTF	TGTGCCAGTCCCCCGGGACAGAGTCCGCGACATAACTATGGCTACACCTTC
TRBV6-5	NA	TRBJ1-1	NA	CASSKLGGDRSEAFF	TGTGCCAGCAGTAAGCTAGGAGGGGATAGATCTGAAGCTTTCTTT
TRBV3-1/TRBV3-2	TRBD1	TRBJ1-2	NA	CASSLPGTGRDYTF	TGTGCCAGCAGCCTTCCGGGGACAGGGAGGGACTACACCTTC
TRBV3-1/TRBV3-2	NA	TRBJ2-1	NA	CASSQEGLTDPEDEQFF	TGTGCCAGCAGCCAAGAAGGATTGACCGATCCGGAGGATGAGCAGTTCTTC
TRBV30	NA	TRBJ1-6	NA	CAWTESYNSPLHF	TGTGCCTGGACGGAATCCTATAATTCACCCCTCCACTTT
TRBV7-9	NA	TRBJ1-5	few	CASSLWGDQPQHF	TGTGCCAGCAGCTTGTGGGGGGATCAGCCCCAGCATTTT
TRBV14	NA	TRBJ1-2	NA	CASSQDRWQTYGYTF	TGTGCCAGCAGCCAAGACCGGTGGCAGACCTATGGCTACACCTTC
TRBV19	NA	TRBJ1-1	NA	CASRRGGYNTEAFF	TGTGCCAGTAGGAGGGGCGGGTATAACACTGAAGCTTTCTTT
TRBV5-1	NA	TRBJ2-5	NA	CASEPIGGPSVQETQYF	TGCGCCAGCGAACCTATCGGGGGGCCCTCTGTCCAAGAGACCCAGTACTTC
TRBV6-5	NA	TRBJ2-5	NA	CASSWKETQYF	TGTGCCAGCAGTTGGAAAGAGACCCAGTACTTC
TRBV19	NA	TRBJ1-5	NA	CASTDGNQPQHF	TGTGCCAGTACGGACGGCAATCAGCCCCAGCATTTT
TRBV7-9	NA	TRBJ2-5	NA	CASSLGTYTETQYF	TGTGCCAGCAGCTTGGGCACTTACACGGAGACCCAGTACTTC
TRBV19	TRBD1	TRBJ2-5	NA	CASRIGQGRGTQYF	TGTGCCAGTAGAATCGGACAGGGAAGGGGGACCCAGTACTTC
TRBV7-3	NA	TRBJ2-2	once	CASSPSQRGLYTGELFF	TGTGCCAGCAGCCCTTCCCAGAGGGGGTTATACACCGGAGAGCTGTTTTTT
TRBV27	NA	TRBJ1-2	NA	CASSLSGGRIYGYTF	TGTGCCAGCAGTTTATCGGGGGGGCGAATCTATGGCTACACCTTC
TRBV19	NA	TRBJ1-2	NA	CASSIAPGHGYTF	TGTGCCAGTAGTATTGCCCCGGGACATGGCTACACCTTC
TRBV28	NA	TRBJ2-2	NA	CASIEGTLTGELFF	TGTGCCAGCATTGAGGGGACTTTGACCGGGGAGCTGTTTTTT
TRBV27	NA	TRBJ2-7	once	CASRAGGQAYYEQYF	TGTGCCAGCAGGGCCGGGGGGCAGGCGTATTACGAGCAGTACTTC
TRBV7-3	TRBD1	TRBJ2-3	NA	CASSSGTGTDTQYF	TGTGCCAGCAGCTCCGGGACAGGGACAGATACGCAGTATTTT
TRBV6-2/TRBV6-3	NA	TRBJ2-1	NA	CASSYLRNEQFF	TGTGCCAGCAGTTACCTCAGGAATGAGCAGTTCTTC
TRBV7-3	TRBD2	TRBJ2-1	NA	CASSSTSGGYNEQFF	TGTGCCAGCAGCTCCACTAGCGGGGGGTACAATGAGCAGTTCTTC
TRBV12-1	NA	TRBJ2-7	NA	CASSFEQLPNYEQYF	TGTGCCAGCAGCTTTGAACAGCTTCCGAACTACGAGCAGTACTTC
TRBV7-3	TRBD2	TRBJ2-3	NA	CASSPLAGGRDTQYF	TGTGCCAGCAGCCCACTAGCGGGGGGTAGAGATACGCAGTATTTT
TRBV18	NA	TRBJ1-4	NA	CASSLNRDGNEKLFF	TGTGCCAGCTCACTGAACCGGGACGGAAATGAAAAACTGTTTTTT
TRBV7-2	NA	TRBJ1-3	NA	CASRQTGVGSSGNTIYF	TGTGCCAGCAGGCAAACCGGGGTCGGTTCGTCTGGAAACACCATATATTTT
TRBV19	TRBD1	TRBJ1-4	once	CASSIRGTVTFIGKLFF	TGTGCCAGTAGTATTAGGGGGACAGTCACCTTTATCGGAAAACTGTTTTTT
TRBV9	TRBD1	TRBJ1-5	NA	CASSVGTGAHQPQHF	TGTGCCAGCAGCGTAGGGACAGGGGCTCATCAGCCCCAGCATTTT
TRBV29-1	NA	TRBJ2-5	NA	CSVSPRAQETQYF	TGCAGCGTTAGTCCTCGGGCCCAAGAGACCCAGTACTTC
TRBV9	NA	TRBJ1-1	NA	CASSVGATMNTEAFF	TGTGCCAGCAGCGTCGGGGCCACGATGAACACTGAAGCTTTCTTT
TRBV19	NA	TRBJ2-2	NA	CASQTAPNTGELFF	TGTGCCAGCCAGACCGCCCCAAACACCGGGGAGCTGTTTTTT
TRBV4-1	NA	TRBJ1-6	NA	CASSYRSSYNSPLHF	TGCGCCAGCAGCTACAGGAGCTCCTATAATTCACCCCTCCACTTT
TRBV10-1	NA	TRBJ2-3	NA	CASSESQTRTDTQYF	TGCGCCAGCAGTGAGTCCCAGACACGGACTGATACGCAGTATTTT
TRBV7-9	TRBD1	TRBJ2-6	NA	CASSFRDRGLGANVLTF	TGTGCCAGCAGCTTCCGGGACAGGGGGCTTGGGGCCAACGTCCTGACTTTC
TRBV4-2	NA	TRBJ2-3	NA	CASSPLQDADTQYF	TGTGCCAGCAGCCCCCTACAAGATGCAGATACGCAGTATTTT
TRBV3-1/TRBV3-2	TRBD2	TRBJ2-1	few	CASSGSGGRDNEQFF	TGTGCCAGCAGCGGAAGCGGGGGGCGAGACAATGAGCAGTTCTTC
TRBV10-1	NA	TRBJ1-5	NA	CAKKSSGGDSNQPQHF	TGCGCAAAAAAGTCGTCGGGGGGAGATAGCAATCAGCCCCAGCATTTT
TRBV6-2/TRBV6-3	NA	TRBJ1-2	NA	CASSRDPAYGYTF	TGTGCCAGCAGCCGGGACCCCGCCTATGGCTACACCTTC
TRBV6-5	NA	TRBJ1-2	NA	CASGGPNYGYTF	TGTGCCAGCGGGGGACCGAACTATGGCTACACCTTC
TRBV7-8	NA	TRBJ2-7	NA	CASSTLGEQYF	TGTGCCAGCAGTACATTGGGTGAGCAGTACTTC
TRBV15	NA	TRBJ1-5	NA	CAIGPGGRNQPQHF	TGTGCCATTGGCCCGGGGGGTCGCAATCAGCCCCAGCATTTT
TRBV23-1	TRBD2	TRBJ2-3	NA	CASSEGLSTDTQYF	TGCGCCAGCAGCGAGGGACTATCCACAGATACGCAGTATTTT
TRBV12-5	NA	TRBJ2-3	NA	CASGERGTGTDTQYF	TGTGCTAGTGGTGAACGCGGAACGGGGACAGATACGCAGTATTTT
TRBV7-2	NA	TRBJ1-2	once	CASSFPPGGDAAGGYTF	TGTGCCAGCAGCTTCCCCCCGGGGGGGGATGCGGCGGGGGGCTACACCTTC
TRBV5-6	NA	TRBJ1-2	NA	CASSFVGPNYGYTF	TGTGCCAGCAGCTTTGTAGGGCCAAACTATGGCTACACCTTC
TRBV19	NA	TRBJ1-3	once	CASSPDRIGNTIYF	TGTGCCAGTAGTCCCGACAGGATCGGAAACACCATATATTTT